This T cell receptor (beta chain) derives from a study of cytomegalovirus exposure and HLA in healthy donors. A note on this clone: Its antigen remains unidentified.

General study results and limits: The study dropped some indistinguishable V segments, TRBV6-2 and TRBV6-3 among them. Information on immune exposure was restricted to one variable (CMV serostatus).

The study ran its PCR with 60 Vbeta and 13 Jbeta primers. This table comes from immunoSEQ multiplex PCR, and its TCRdb copy is limited to in-frame clones, with some not included. This sample contains some 70,000 clones. Healthy donors of bone marrow made up the group. This CDR3 region has 16 residues. V trimming: 5 bases; J trimming: 6 bases; junction bases outside the gene matches: 13. Germline-derived CDR1 and CDR2 are PRHDT and FYEKMQ (reference sequence). The receptor comes from a man aged 35-49 years in good health and CMV-seronegative. The sample comprised PBMCs. The chain combines TRBV13 with TRBJ1-1; 9 nucleotides line up with TRBD1. CDR3 coding DNA: TGTGCCAGCAGCATAAGGACAGGGGCGGGTGGGGCTGAAGCTTTCTTT. Translation gives CASSIRTGAGGAEAFF.